The present T cell receptor beta chain was sequenced within a study of blood T cell repertoires in COVID-19. Whole-study context: The cDNA or gDNA used as material had been derived from T cells, B-cell-depleted T cells, or PBMCs.

The table came from immunoSEQ multiplex PCR; TCRdb's copy has only in-frame clones and leaves some out. Here the sample spans about 220,000 clones, over 60% being singletons. V was shortened by 2 bases and J by 14 bases, with 13 bases between the two germline ends. CDR3 length: 13 residues. Per the germline V gene, CDR1 is MNHNY and CDR2 is SVGAGI (reference sequence). This TCR derives from a woman between 65 and 79 years old with acute or convalescent COVID-19. Sequenced input: peripheral blood. This chain connects TRBV6-6 to TRBJ1-6; unclear D gene. CDR3 residues: CASSYGDFRALHF. The CDR3 nucleotides are TGTGCCAGCAGTTACGGTGATTTCCGGGCCCTCCACTTT.